The clone carrying this TCR beta chain was detected many times. Its antigen is unidentified. The investigators amplified TCR beta CDR3 regions from RNA transcripts. Researchers ran a first-round RT-PCR on the TCR CDR3 using the HTBI primer set. Via MiXCR, TCRdb re-called the multiplex PCR reads, giving one row per CDR3 protein. The data hold about 320,000 distinct CDR3 sequences, with approximately 17% observed a single time. The data were taken from a study of T cells in Graves' hyperthyroidism and ophthalmopathy. The germline gives CDR1 SGDLS, CDR2 YYNGEE. J lost 1 base, V lost 1 base, and 4 bases had no gene match. There are 15 residues in the CDR3. General observations from the study: The model's output predicted ophthalmopathy at a median of roughly 6 months prior to onset.

V and J are TRBV9 and TRBJ2-7, with 8 bases lining up with TRBD2. Source material: blood. The source of this sequence is a man aged 30 to 39 with Graves' hyperthyroidism. The CDR3, as DNA: TGTGCCAGCAGCGTATCGGCTAGCGGGTCCTACGAGCAGTACTTC. This sequence encodes CASSVSASGSYEQYF.